The clone carrying this TCR beta chain was counted a few times. TCRdb's copy holds only in-frame clones and misses some; the assay was immunoSEQ multiplex PCR. The sample yields about 87,000 clones, roughly four fifths seen once. The source of the sample is a study of blood T cell repertoires in COVID-19. Looking at the study overall: Sample material is recorded as cDNA or gDNA derived from T cells, B-cell-depleted T cells, or PBMCs.

The source is an older woman with acute or convalescent COVID-19. The sample comprised peripheral blood.

The CDR3: CASSQDWARQAFF. The DNA of the CDR3 is TGTGCCAGCAGCCAAGATTGGGCCAGACAAGCTTTCTTT. The gene calls are TRBV3-1 (or the pseudogene TRBV3-2) and TRBJ1-1; no definite D call. The CDR3 spans 13 residues. Germline CDR1 is LGHDT and CDR2 is YNNKEL (reference sequence). Trimming left V 0 bases short and J 9 bases short, with 11 bases between.